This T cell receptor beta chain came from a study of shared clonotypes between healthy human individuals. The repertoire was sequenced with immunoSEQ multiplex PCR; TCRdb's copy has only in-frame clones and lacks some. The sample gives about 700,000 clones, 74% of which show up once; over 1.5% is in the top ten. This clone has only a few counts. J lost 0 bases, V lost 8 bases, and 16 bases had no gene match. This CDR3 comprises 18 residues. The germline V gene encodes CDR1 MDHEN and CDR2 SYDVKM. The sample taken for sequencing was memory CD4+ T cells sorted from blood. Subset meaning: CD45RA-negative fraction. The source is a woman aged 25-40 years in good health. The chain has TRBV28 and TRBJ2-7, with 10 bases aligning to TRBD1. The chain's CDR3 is CASANPSMGQGTSYEQYF. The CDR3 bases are TGTGCCAGCGCCAACCCAAGTATGGGACAGGGGACCTCCTACGAGCAGTACTTC.